This TCR beta chain is drawn from a study of CD8+ T cells in alopecia areata. TCR sequencing used cDNA made by reverse transcription of extracted RNA. Only in-frame clones appear in the TCRdb table, and some are missing; sequencing was by immunoSEQ multiplex PCR. The table lists about 140,000 clones, approximately 51% of them singletons. The CDR3 has 12 residues. Looked up from germline, CDR1 is SQVTM and CDR2 is ANQGSEA. This clone has a handful of counts. Its specificity is not known. General study results and limits: Sequence data from scalp samples additionally include resident alphabeta T cells of normal skin.

V usage is TRBV29-1 and J usage is TRBJ2-1; 9 positions agree with TRBD1. The material sequenced was CD4+ T cells sorted from blood, taken at week 0. The clonotype comes from a human donor with alopecia areata. The CDR3 sequence is CGKTTGGEEQFF. As DNA, the CDR3 is TGCGGGAAGACAACAGGGGGCGAGGAGCAGTTCTTC.